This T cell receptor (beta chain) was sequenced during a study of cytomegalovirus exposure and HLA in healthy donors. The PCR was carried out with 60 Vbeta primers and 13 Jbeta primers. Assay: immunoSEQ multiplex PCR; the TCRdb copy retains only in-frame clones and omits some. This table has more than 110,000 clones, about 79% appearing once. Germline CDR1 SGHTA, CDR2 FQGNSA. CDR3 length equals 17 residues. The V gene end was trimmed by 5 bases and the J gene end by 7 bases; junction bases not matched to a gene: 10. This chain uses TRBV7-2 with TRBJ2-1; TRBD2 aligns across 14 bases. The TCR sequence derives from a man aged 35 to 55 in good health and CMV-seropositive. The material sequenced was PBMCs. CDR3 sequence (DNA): TGTGCCAGCAGCCCTCAGACTAGCGGGGGGGTGACTAATGAGCAGTTCTTC. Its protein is CASSPQTSGGVTNEQFF. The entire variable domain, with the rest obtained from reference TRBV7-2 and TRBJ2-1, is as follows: GAGVSQSPSNKVTEKGKDVELRCDPISGHTALYWYRQSLGQGLEFLIYFQGNSAPDKSGLPSDRFSAERTGGSVSTLTIQRTQQEDSAVYLCASSPQTSGGVTNEQFFGPGTRLTVL.